This T cell receptor (beta chain) emerged from a study of vaccination effects on CD4 cells after COVID-19. The CDR3 runs 15 residues. V shed 2 bases and J shed 2 bases, with 13 bases lying between them. CDR1 and CDR2 from the germline V gene are MNHEY and SVGAGI. Assay: immunoSEQ multiplex PCR; the TCRdb copy retains only in-frame clones and omits some. The sample records approximately 47,000 clones, about 78% being singletons. Following 10 days of culture, CD4+ T cells were isolated. In regard to this clone: Its antigen is not known.

This receptor was taken from a human donor who had a prior SARS-CoV-2 infection. Source: CD4+ T cells from PBMCs cultured without peptide, taken before COVID-19 vaccination. This chain joins TRBV6-5 and TRBJ2-7; unclear D gene. The CDR3 nucleotides are TGTGCCAGCAGTTACAATACAGATCCTACCTACGAGCAGTACTTC. Translating gives CASSYNTDPTYEQYF.